The 9 T cell receptor beta chains given below trace back to one sample, sequenced in a study of cytomegalovirus exposure and HLA in healthy donors. Data came from immunoSEQ multiplex PCR; TCRdb stores just in-frame clones and leaves some out. The sample yields some 260,000 clones, 90% seen once. Sequences were obtained from PBMCs. Receptor source: a woman aged 30 to 39 in good health and CMV-seronegative.

The rearrangement joins TRBV7-8 to TRBJ2-7; 7 nucleotides line up with TRBD2. Germline V gene data show CDR1 as SGHVS and CDR2 as FQNEAQ. The CDR3 contains 16 residues. The trim removed 5 bases at V and 2 bases at J, leaving 12 bases unmatched. The CDR3 region is CASSPQGLAATYEQYF. CDR3 nucleotide sequence: TGTGCCAGCAGCCCACAAGGTCTAGCGGCTACCTACGAGCAGTACTTC.

This chain uses TRBV28 with TRBJ2-1; D remains ambiguous. V lost 5 bases to trimming and J lost 10 bases, with 12 bases between them. The V gene's germline CDR1 is MDHEN and CDR2 SYDVKM. CDR3 size: 12 residues. The CDR3 protein is CASSPPLLEQFF. Written as DNA, the CDR3 is TGTGCCAGCAGTCCCCCCCTTCTAGAGCAGTTCTTC. Using reference TRBV28 and TRBJ2-1 for the parts outside the CDR3, the full variable domain is DVKVTQSSRYLVKRTGEKVFLECVQDMDHENMFWYRQDPGLGLRLIYFSYDVKMKEKGDIPEGYSVSREKKERFSLILESASTNQTSMYLCASSPPLLEQFFGPGTRLTVL.

The chain couples TRBV12-5 to TRBJ2-7; tentative D call: TRBD1 (7 bases). CDR3 length: 16 residues. Between the trimmed V and J ends, which lost 0 bases and 2 bases, there was a span of 14 bases. Germline V gene lookup returns CDR1 LGHNT and CDR2 FRNRAP. The CDR3 DNA reads as TGTGCTAGTGGTTTGGTACAGGGGACTGGTGCCTACGAGCAGTACTTC. Encoded protein: CASGLVQGTGAYEQYF.

The V and J genes are TRBV9 and TRBJ2-3; 7 positions agree with TRBD1. CDR1 SGDLS and CDR2 YYNGEE come from the germline V gene. V shed 4 bases, J shed 1 base, and the junction held 9 bases outside the gene matches. The CDR3 consists of 16 residues. The CDR3 sequence: CASSLTGDWGTDTQYF. The CDR3 DNA sequence: TGTGCCAGCAGCCTAACAGGGGATTGGGGCACAGATACGCAGTATTTT.

This clone was observed once. The rearrangement joins TRBV28 to TRBJ2-1; D is possibly TRBD1 (6 bases). Germline V CDR1 and CDR2: MDHEN, SYDVKM. The CDR3 is 14 amino acids. Trimming cost V 2 bases and J 8 bases, with 13 bases left between them. CDR3 region: CASSLRAGAHEQFF. The CDR3 DNA follows: TGTGCCAGCAGTTTACGCGCAGGGGCCCATGAGCAGTTCTTC. The full variable domain, with the rest looked up from reference TRBV28 and TRBJ2-1, is DVKVTQSSRYLVKRTGEKVFLECVQDMDHENMFWYRQDPGLGLRLIYFSYDVKMKEKGDIPEGYSVSREKKERFSLILESASTNQTSMYLCASSLRAGAHEQFFGPGTRLTVL.

The chain employs TRBV15 and TRBJ1-5, with a weak D call TRBD1 (5 bases). Germline CDR1 reads LNHNV; CDR2 reads YYDKDF (reference sequence). V gave up 5 bases and J gave up 6 bases, with 17 bases separating them. The CDR3 has 15 residues. The CDR3 protein is CATSRAGGDSQPQHF. The CDR3 DNA reads TGTGCCACCAGCCGGGCGGGAGGGGATAGTCAGCCCCAGCATTTT. The full variable domain, rest sourced from reference TRBV15 and TRBJ1-5, is DAMVIQNPRYQVTQFGKPVTLSCSQTLNHNVMYWYQQKSSQAPKLLFHYYDKDFNNEADTPDNFQSRRPNTSFCFLDIRSPGLGDTAMYLCATSRAGGDSQPQHFGDGTRLSIL.

V is TRBV27 and J is TRBJ2-7; the D gene is possibly TRBD1 (5 bases). The length of the CDR3 is 15 residues. Germline-derived CDR1 and CDR2 are MNHEY and SMNVEV (reference sequence). The V end was cut by 5 bases, the J end by 1 base, with 15 bases between. The CDR3 is CASSPTLGPSYEQYF. CDR3 in DNA: TGTGCCAGCAGTCCCACCCTGGGGCCATCCTACGAGCAGTACTTC.

The genes are TRBV6-7 and TRBJ2-5; D remains unclear. TRBV6-7 qualifies as an ORF whose function is uncertain. The CDR3 loop spans 16 amino acids. With 1 base removed from V and 3 bases from J, the gap between germline ends came to 15 bases. CDR3 DNA: TGTGCCAGCAGTTACTTAATTGGTACGCTTGAAGAGACCCAGTACTTC. Its translation is CASSYLIGTLEETQYF.

As for this clone: Other DNA sequences in this sample translate to the same CDR3. The J gene is TRBJ2-3, the V gene TRBV27; D unclear. Germline loops: CDR1 MNHEY, CDR2 SMNVEV (reference sequence). Deletions cut 0 bases from V and 1 base from J, with 5 bases between. The CDR3 is 14 residues long. CDR3: CASSLSAGTDTQYF. DNA of the CDR3: TGTGCCAGCAGTTTATCCGCAGGCACAGATACGCAGTATTTT.